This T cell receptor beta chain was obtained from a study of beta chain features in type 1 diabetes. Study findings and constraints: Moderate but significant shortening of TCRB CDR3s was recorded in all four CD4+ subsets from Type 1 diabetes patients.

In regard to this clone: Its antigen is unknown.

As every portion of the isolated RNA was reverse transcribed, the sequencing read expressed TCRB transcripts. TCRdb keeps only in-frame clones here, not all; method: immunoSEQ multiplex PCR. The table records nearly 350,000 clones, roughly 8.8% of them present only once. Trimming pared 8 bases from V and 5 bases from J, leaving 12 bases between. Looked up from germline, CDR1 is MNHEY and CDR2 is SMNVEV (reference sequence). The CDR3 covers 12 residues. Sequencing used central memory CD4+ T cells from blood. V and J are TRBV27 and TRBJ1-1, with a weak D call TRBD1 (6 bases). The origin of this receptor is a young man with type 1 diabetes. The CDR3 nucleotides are TGTGCCAGCTGGTTTGACAGGACTGAAGCTTTCTTT. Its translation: CASWFDRTEAFF.